The rows below give T cell receptor beta chains drawn from one sample of a study of blood T cell repertoires in COVID-19. Using immunoSEQ multiplex PCR, the repertoire was profiled, and TCRdb retains in-frame clones only, with some absent. Of roughly 250,000 clones in the sample, approximately 91% were seen once. The sample consisted of PBMCs or T cells enriched from blood (not recorded which). These receptors all stem from a woman between 40 and 55 years old with acute COVID-19. Both conserved end residues are part of each CDR3. Fields, in order: J gene, D gene, V gene, CDR3 protein, CDR3 DNA. A D gene is named only where the DNA matches it firmly.

J gene: TRBJ1-2; D gene: NA; V gene: TRBV24-1; CDR3 protein: CATSQREITSNYGYTF; CDR3 DNA: TGTGCCACCAGTCAGCGAGAAATAACCTCTAACTATGGCTACACCTTC
J gene: TRBJ1-1; D gene: NA; V gene: TRBV2; CDR3 protein: CASNQIPTEAFF; CDR3 DNA: TGTGCCAGCAATCAGATTCCCACTGAAGCTTTCTTT
J gene: TRBJ1-1; D gene: TRBD1; V gene: TRBV4-1; CDR3 protein: CASSPPDRGWTEAFF; CDR3 DNA: TGCGCCAGCAGCCCCCCGGACAGGGGATGGACTGAAGCTTTCTTT
J gene: TRBJ2-1; D gene: TRBD2; V gene: TRBV11-2; CDR3 protein: CASSLPGLADYNEQFF; CDR3 DNA: TGTGCCAGCAGCTTACCGGGACTAGCAGACTACAATGAGCAGTTCTTC
J gene: TRBJ2-7; D gene: TRBD2; V gene: TRBV9; CDR3 protein: CASSVGVSGASYEQYF; CDR3 DNA: TGTGCCAGCAGCGTAGGGGTTAGCGGGGCCTCCTACGAGCAGTACTTC
J gene: TRBJ1-6; D gene: NA; V gene: TRBV28; CDR3 protein: CASSPERDRPNSPLHF; CDR3 DNA: TGTGCCAGCAGTCCTGAGAGAGACAGACCCAATTCACCCCTCCACTTT
J gene: TRBJ1-1; D gene: TRBD1; V gene: TRBV7-8; CDR3 protein: CASSLRDRANTEAFF; CDR3 DNA: TGTGCCAGCAGCCTAAGGGACAGGGCGAACACTGAAGCTTTCTTT
J gene: TRBJ2-3; D gene: TRBD2; V gene: TRBV24-1; CDR3 protein: CATSDPGLAAGRDTQYF; CDR3 DNA: TGTGCCACCAGTGATCCGGGACTAGCGGCGGGCAGGGATACGCAGTATTTT
J gene: TRBJ2-1; D gene: NA; V gene: TRBV5-3; CDR3 protein: CARSSVRVHNEQFF; CDR3 DNA: TGTGCCAGAAGCAGTGTCAGGGTCCACAATGAGCAGTTCTTC
J gene: TRBJ2-1; D gene: TRBD1; V gene: TRBV11-3; CDR3 protein: CASSTTGTHNEQFF; CDR3 DNA: TGTGCCAGCAGTACGACAGGGACCCACAATGAGCAGTTCTTC